This entry lists 7 T cell receptor beta chains sequenced from one sample in a study of CD8 T cells in Susac syndrome. Random hexamers were used to reverse transcribe an amount of roughly 0.5 to 1 ug RNA. TCRdb reprocessed the immunoSEQ multiplex PCR reads via MiXCR and lists one record per CDR3 protein. The data hold about 200,000 distinct CDR3 sequences, with roughly 94% observed a single time. Sequencing input: CD4+ T cells from PBMCs. These receptors were obtained from a human donor with multiple sclerosis.

This chain links TRBV20-1 with TRBJ2-1, with D perhaps TRBD1 or TRBD2 (6 bases each). This CDR3 comprises 14 residues. Germline V gene data show CDR1 as DFQATT and CDR2 as SNEGSKA (reference sequence). The CDR3 bases are TGCAGCCTAGGGGGGAGGAGCTCCTACAATGAGCAGTTCTTC. It is translated as CSLGGRSSYNEQFF.

This clonotype appeared a single time. V gene TRBV2 combines with J gene TRBJ2-3; 7 positions agree with TRBD1. This CDR3 is 14 amino acids long. The germline V gene encodes CDR1 SNHLY and CDR2 FYNNEI. V was clipped by 5 bases and J by 4 bases; unmatched bases: 6. The CDR3 coding sequence is TGTGCCAGCAGTTATGGACAGGACGCAGATACGCAGTATTTT. Protein product: CASSYGQDADTQYF.

The chain joins TRBV18 to TRBJ1-3; D unclear. The CDR3 contains 13 residues. Trimming stripped 3 bases from V and 0 bases from J, with 3 bases between. The germline CDR1 and CDR2 sequences are KGHSH and LQKENI. The CDR3 spells CASSPPSGNTIYF. In nucleotides, the CDR3 is TGTGCCAGCTCACCTCCCTCTGGAAACACCATATATTTT. The entire variable domain, with the rest obtained from reference TRBV18 and TRBJ1-3, is as follows: NAGVMQNPRHLVRRRGQEARLRCSPMKGHSHVYWYRQLPEEGLKFMVYLQKENIIDESGMPKERFSAEFPKEGPSILRIQQVVRGDSAAYFCASSPPSGNTIYFGEGSWLTVV.

The chain uses TRBV12-3 or TRBV12-4 and TRBJ2-4; D is uncertain. This CDR3 is 12 amino acids long. Between the trimmed V and J ends, which lost 2 bases and 7 bases, there was a span of 6 bases. As DNA, the CDR3 is TGTGCCAGCAGTTTAAAGGAGAACATTCAGTACTTC. It yields the protein CASSLKENIQYF.

The J gene is TRBJ1-1, the V gene TRBV29-1; possibly TRBD1 for D (5 bases). CDR1 and CDR2 (germline): SQVTM, ANQGSEA. Trimming removed 2 bases from V and 0 bases from J, with 7 bases in between. This CDR3 has 13 residues. The CDR3 bases are TGCAGCGTTGAACGGGACCTGAACACTGAAGCTTTCTTT. It is translated as CSVERDLNTEAFF.

V usage is TRBV9 and J usage is TRBJ1-5; D gene uncertain. CDR3 length equals 13 residues. Trimming removed 4 bases from V and 7 bases from J, with 12 bases in between. CDR1 SGDLS and CDR2 YYNGEE come from the germline V gene. The CDR3 is CASSSYTGQPQHF. CDR3 DNA: TGTGCCAGCAGCTCTTACACGGGACAGCCCCAGCATTTT.

The rearrangement links TRBV5-1 to TRBJ2-7, with TRBD2 matching 7 bases. The V gene's germline CDR1 is SGHRS and CDR2 YFSETQ. This CDR3 has 14 residues. J was trimmed by 5 bases and V by 3 bases; bases with no gene match: 8. As DNA, the CDR3 is TGCGCCAGCAGCTCCTCCGGGACTAAGAACGAGCAGTACTTC. It specifies CASSSSGTKNEQYF.